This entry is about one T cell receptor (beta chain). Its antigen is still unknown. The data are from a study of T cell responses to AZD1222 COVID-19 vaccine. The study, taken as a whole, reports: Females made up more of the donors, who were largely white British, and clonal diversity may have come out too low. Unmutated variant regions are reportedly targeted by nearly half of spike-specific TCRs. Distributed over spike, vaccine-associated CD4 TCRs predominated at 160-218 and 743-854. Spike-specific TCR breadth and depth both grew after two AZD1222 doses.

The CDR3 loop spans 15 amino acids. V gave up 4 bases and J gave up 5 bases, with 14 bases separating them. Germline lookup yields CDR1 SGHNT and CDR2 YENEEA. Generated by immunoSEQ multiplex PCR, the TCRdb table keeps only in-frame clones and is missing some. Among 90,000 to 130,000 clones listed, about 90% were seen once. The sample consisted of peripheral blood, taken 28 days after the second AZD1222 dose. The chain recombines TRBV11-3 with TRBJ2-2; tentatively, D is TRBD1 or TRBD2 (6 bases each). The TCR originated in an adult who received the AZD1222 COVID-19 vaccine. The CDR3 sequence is CASSSGGSGTGELFF. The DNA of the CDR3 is TGTGCCAGCAGCTCCGGGGGCTCCGGGACCGGGGAGCTGTTTTTT.